The text below deals with one T cell receptor beta chain. CDR1 is KGHSH, CDR2 LQKENI, per germline. The CDR3 loop spans 16 amino acids. The V end was cut by 2 bases, the J end by 1 base, with 12 bases between. These data are taken from a study of blood T cell repertoires in COVID-19. Study-level background: Samples representing acute and convalescent COVID-19 were sourced from the United States, Italy and Spain. PBMCs, B-cell-depleted T cells, or T cells provided the cDNA or gDNA that made up the material.

In the original analysis: Scientists estimated how many nucleated cells there were by amplifying reference gene primers. Data came from immunoSEQ multiplex PCR; TCRdb stores just in-frame clones and leaves some out. V and J calls and clone size come straight from that table; D and trimming were deduced from the DNA. The profile shows more than 200,000 clones, around 84% of them singletons. The sequencing sample was made of peripheral blood. The chain has TRBV18 and TRBJ1-3; no reliable D call. This TCR was sampled from a man aged 60 to 69 with acute or convalescent COVID-19. Written as DNA, the CDR3 is TGTGCCAGCTCACCATACACAGCTTTATCTGGAAACACCATATATTTT. This sequence encodes CASSPYTALSGNTIYF.